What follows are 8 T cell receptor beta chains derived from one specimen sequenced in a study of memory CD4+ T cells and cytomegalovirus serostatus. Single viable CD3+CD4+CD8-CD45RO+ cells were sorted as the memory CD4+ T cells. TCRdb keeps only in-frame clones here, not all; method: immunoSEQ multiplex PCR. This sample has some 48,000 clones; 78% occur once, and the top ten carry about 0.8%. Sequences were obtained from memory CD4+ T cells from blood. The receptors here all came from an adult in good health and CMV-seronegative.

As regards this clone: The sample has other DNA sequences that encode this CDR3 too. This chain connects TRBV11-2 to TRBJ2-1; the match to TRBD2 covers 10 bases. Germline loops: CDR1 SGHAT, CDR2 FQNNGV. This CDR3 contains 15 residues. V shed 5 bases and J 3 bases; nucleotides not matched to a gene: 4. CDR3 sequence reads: CASSPTSGFYNEQFF. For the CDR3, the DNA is TGTGCCAGCAGCCCGACTAGCGGGTTCTACAATGAGCAGTTCTTC.

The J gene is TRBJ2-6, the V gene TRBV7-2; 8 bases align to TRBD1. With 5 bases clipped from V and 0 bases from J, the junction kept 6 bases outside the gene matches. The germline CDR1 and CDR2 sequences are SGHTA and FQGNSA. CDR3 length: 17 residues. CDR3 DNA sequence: TGTGCCAGCAGCGCTTCGGGACAGGCCTCTGGGGCCAACGTCCTGACTTTC. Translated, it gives CASSASGQASGANVLTF.

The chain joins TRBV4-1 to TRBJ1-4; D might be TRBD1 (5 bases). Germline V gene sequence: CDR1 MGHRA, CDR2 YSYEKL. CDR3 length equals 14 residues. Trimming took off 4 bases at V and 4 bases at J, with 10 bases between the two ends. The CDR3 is CASSRGRFNEKLFF. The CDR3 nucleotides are TGCGCCAGCAGCCGGGGACGGTTTAATGAAAAACTGTTTTTT.

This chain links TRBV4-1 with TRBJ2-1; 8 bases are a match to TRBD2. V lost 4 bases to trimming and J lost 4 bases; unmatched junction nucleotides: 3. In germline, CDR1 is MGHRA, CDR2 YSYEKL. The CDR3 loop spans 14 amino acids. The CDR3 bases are TGCGCCAGCAGCCCGGGGGGGGTATACAATGAGCAGTTCTTC. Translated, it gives CASSPGGVYNEQFF.

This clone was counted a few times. The CDR3, as DNA: TGTGCCAGCAGCCCCCGGAGGGATGAGCAGTTCTTC. Translating it yields CASSPRRDEQFF. The chain couples TRBV7-2 to TRBJ2-1; tentatively, D is TRBD2 (6 bases). The CDR3 has 12 amino acids. The germline CDR1 and CDR2 sequences are SGHTA and FQGNSA. The V and J ends lost 5 bases and 8 bases respectively, with 10 bases between them.

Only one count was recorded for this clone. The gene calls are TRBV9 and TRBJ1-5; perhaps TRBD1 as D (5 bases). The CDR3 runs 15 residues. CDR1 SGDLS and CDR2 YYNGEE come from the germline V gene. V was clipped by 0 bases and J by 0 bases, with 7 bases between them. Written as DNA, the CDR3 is TGTGCCAGCAGCGTAGGGGGGAATAGCAATCAGCCCCAGCATTTT. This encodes CASSVGGNSNQPQHF.

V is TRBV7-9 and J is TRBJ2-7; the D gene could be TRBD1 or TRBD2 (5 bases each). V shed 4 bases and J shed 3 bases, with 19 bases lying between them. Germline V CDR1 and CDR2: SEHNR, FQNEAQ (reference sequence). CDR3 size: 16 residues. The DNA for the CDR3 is TGTGCCAGCAGCTCTTCCTTGAGGGGACCAAGCTACGAGCAGTACTTC. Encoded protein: CASSSSLRGPSYEQYF.

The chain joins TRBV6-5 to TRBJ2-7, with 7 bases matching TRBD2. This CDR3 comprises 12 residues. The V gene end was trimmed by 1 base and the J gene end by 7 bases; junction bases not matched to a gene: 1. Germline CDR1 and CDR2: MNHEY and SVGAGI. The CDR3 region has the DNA TGTGCCAGCAGTTACTTGCGGGGGGAGCAGTACTTC. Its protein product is CASSYLRGEQYF.